This TCR beta chain is from a study of blood T cell repertoires in COVID-19. Study in general: Material from acute and convalescent COVID-19 was sourced from the United States, Italy and Spain. T cells, B-cell-depleted T cells, or PBMCs supplied cDNA or gDNA.

This clone has just one count. Methods used by the authors: Amplification with reference gene primers provided the estimates of nucleated cell counts. Produced via immunoSEQ multiplex PCR; TCRdb's table is partial and in-frame only. That table supplies the V and J calls and clone size; D and trimming were determined from the DNA. The sample lists over 95,000 clones; 65% to 85% were seen once. Sequencing was done on a sample of peripheral blood. The receptor was isolated from a man aged 50-60 years with acute or convalescent COVID-19.

CDR3 in amino acids: CASNVGLGGNIQYF. In nucleotides, the CDR3 is TGTGCCAGCAACGTGGGGCTCGGCGGAAACATTCAGTACTTC. This rearrangement joins TRBV28 to TRBJ2-4, with D tentatively TRBD1 (5 bases). CDR1 is MDHEN, CDR2 SYDVKM, per germline. V lost 7 bases to trimming and J lost 6 bases, with 16 bases between them. The CDR3 spans 14 residues. The full variable domain, its missing parts supplied by reference TRBV28 and TRBJ2-4, is DVKVTQSSRYLVKRTGEKVFLECVQDMDHENMFWYRQDPGLGLRLIYFSYDVKMKEKGDIPEGYSVSREKKERFSLILESASTNQTSMYLCASNVGLGGNIQYFGAGTRLSVL.